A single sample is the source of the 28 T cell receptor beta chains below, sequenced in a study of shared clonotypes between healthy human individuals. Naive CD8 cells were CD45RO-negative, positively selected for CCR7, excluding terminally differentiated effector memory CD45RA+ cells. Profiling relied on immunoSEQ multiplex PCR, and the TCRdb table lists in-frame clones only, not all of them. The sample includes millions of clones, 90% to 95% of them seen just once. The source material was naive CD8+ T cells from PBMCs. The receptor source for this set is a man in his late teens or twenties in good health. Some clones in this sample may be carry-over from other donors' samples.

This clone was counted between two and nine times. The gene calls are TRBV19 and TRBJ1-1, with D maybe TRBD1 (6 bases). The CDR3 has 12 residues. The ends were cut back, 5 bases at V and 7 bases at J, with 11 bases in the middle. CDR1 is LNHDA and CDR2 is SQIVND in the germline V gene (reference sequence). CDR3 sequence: CASSLRGGEAFF. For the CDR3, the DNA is TGTGCCAGTAGTCTGAGGGGGGGTGAAGCTTTCTTT. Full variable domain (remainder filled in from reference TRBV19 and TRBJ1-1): DGGITQSPKYLFRKEGQNVTLSCEQNLNHDAMYWYRQDPGQGLRLIYYSQIVNDFQKGDIAEGYSVSREKKESFPLTVTSAQKNPTAFYLCASSLRGGEAFFGQGTRLTVV.

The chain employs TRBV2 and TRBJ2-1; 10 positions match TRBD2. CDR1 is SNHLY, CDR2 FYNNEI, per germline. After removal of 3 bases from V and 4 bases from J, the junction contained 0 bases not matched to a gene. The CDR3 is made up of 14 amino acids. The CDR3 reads CASSDSGRYNEQFF. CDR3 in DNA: TGTGCCAGCAGTGATAGCGGGAGGTACAATGAGCAGTTCTTC.

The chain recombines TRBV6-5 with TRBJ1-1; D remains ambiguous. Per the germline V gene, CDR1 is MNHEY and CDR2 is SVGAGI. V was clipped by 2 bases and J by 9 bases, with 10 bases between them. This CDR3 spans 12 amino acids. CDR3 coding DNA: TGTGCCAGCAGTTACAAGGGTTTGAAAGCTTTCTTT. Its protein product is CASSYKGLKAFF.

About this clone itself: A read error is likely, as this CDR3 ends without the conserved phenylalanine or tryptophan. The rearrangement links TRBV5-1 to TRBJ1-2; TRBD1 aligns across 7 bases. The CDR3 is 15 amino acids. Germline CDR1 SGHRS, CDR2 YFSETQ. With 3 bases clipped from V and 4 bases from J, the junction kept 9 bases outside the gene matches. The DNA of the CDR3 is TGCGCCAGCAGCTGGAGCCGACAGGGTGGCTATGGCTACACCCTC. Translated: CASSWSRQGGYGYTL.

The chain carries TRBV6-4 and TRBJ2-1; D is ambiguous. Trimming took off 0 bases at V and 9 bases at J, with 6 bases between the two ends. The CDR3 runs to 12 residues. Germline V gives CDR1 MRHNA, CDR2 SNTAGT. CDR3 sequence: CASSDSNSEQFF. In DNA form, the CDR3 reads TGTGCCAGCAGTGACTCAAACAGTGAGCAGTTCTTC.

The CDR3 region is CASSFESGYTF. As DNA, the CDR3 is TGTGCCAGCAGCTTTGAGAGTGGCTACACCTTC. The chain employs TRBV11-2 and TRBJ1-2, with no clear D. CDR1 SGHAT and CDR2 FQNNGV come from the germline V gene. Trimming removed 3 bases from V and 7 bases from J, with 6 bases in between. The CDR3 consists of 11 residues.

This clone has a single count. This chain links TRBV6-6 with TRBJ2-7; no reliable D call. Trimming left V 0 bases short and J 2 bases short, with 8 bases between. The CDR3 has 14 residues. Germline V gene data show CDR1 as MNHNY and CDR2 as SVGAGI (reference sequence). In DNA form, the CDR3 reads TGTGCCAGCAGTTACTCGCCAGGAGCCTACGAGCAGTACTTC. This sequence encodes CASSYSPGAYEQYF.

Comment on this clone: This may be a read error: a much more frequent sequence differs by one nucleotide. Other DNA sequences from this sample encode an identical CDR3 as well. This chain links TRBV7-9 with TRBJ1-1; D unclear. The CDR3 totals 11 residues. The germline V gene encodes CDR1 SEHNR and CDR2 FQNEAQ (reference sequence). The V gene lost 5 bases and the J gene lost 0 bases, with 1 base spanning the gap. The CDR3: CASSLNTEAFF. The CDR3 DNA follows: TGTGCCAGCAGCCTGAACACTGAAGCTTTCTTT.

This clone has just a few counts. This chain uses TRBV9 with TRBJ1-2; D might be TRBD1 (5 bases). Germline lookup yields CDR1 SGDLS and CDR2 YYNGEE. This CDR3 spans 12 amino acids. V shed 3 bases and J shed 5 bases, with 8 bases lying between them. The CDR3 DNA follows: TGTGCCAGCAGCGCGGACATGTATGGCTACACCTTC. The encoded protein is CASSADMYGYTF.

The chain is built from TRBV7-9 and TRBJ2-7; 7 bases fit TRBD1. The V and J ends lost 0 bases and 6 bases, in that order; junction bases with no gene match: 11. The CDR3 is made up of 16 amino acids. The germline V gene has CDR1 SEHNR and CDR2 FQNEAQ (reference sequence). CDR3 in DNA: TGTGCCAGCAGCTTAGCGTGGGGTGAAACAGGGGCCGAGCAGTACTTC. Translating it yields CASSLAWGETGAEQYF.

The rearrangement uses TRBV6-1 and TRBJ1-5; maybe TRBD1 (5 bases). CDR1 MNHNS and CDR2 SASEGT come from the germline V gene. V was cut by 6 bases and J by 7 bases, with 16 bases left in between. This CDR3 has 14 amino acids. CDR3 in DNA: TGTGCCAGCAGGGCTGGACACCCAGGCCAGCCCCAGCATTTT. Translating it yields CASRAGHPGQPQHF.

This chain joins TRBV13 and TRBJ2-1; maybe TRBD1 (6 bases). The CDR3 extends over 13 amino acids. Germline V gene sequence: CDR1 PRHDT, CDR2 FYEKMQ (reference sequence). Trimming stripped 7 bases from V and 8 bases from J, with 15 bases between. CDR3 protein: CASNQGSVDEQFF. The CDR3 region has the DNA TGTGCCAGCAACCAGGGGAGCGTAGATGAGCAGTTCTTC.

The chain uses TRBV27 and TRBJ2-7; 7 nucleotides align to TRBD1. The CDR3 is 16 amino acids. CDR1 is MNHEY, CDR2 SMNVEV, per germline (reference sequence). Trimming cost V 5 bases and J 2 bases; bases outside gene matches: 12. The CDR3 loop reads CASSLYGTVGPYEQYF. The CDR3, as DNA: TGTGCCAGCAGTCTATACGGGACAGTGGGACCCTACGAGCAGTACTTC.

The CDR3 region is CASSGRTAAPYEQYF. The DNA for the CDR3 is TGTGCCAGCAGTGGAAGGACAGCAGCCCCCTACGAGCAGTACTTC. This chain links TRBV6-1 with TRBJ2-7, with D tentatively TRBD1 (6 bases). Between the trimmed V and J ends, which lost 4 bases and 2 bases, there was a span of 15 bases. Germline CDR1 is MNHNS and CDR2 is SASEGT. The length of the CDR3 is 15 residues.

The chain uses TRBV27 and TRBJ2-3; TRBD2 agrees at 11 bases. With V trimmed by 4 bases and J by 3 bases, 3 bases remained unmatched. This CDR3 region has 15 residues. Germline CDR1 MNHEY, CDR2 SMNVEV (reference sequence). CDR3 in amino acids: CASSWLAGGTDTQYF. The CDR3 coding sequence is TGTGCCAGCAGTTGGCTAGCGGGAGGAACAGATACGCAGTATTTT.

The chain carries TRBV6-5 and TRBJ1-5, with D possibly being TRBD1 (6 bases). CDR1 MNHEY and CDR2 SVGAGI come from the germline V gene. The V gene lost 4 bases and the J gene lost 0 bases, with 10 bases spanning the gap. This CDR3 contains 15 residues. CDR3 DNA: TGTGCCAGCAGTTCCGACAGGTATAGCAATCAGCCCCAGCATTTT. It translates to CASSSDRYSNQPQHF.

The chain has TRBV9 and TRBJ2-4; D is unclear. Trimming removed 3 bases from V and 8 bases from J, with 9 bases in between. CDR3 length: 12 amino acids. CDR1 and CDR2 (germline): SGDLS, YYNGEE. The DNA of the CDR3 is TGTGCCAGCAGCGGTAACGCGGACATTCAGTACTTC. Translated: CASSGNADIQYF.

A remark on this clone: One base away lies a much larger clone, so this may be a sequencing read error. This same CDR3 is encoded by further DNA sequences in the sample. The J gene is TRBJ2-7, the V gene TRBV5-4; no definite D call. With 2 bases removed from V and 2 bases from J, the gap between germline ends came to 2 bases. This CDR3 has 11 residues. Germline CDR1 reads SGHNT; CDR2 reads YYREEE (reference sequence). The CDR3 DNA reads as TGTGCCAGCAGCTTTACCTACGAGCAGTACTTC. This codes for CASSFTYEQYF.

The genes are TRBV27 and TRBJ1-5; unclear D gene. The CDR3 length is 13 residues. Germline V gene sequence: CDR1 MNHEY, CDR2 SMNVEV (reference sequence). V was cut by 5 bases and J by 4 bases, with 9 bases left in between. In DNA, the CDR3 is TGTGCCAGCAGTAGGGTCCTAAATCAGCCCCAGCATTTT. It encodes CASSRVLNQPQHF.

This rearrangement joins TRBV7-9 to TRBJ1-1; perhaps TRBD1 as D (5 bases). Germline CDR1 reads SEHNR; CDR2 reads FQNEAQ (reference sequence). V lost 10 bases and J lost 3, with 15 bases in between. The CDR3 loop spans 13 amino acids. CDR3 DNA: TGTGCCACCCTGGGGGGGGATCACACTGAAGCTTTCTTT. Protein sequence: CATLGGDHTEAFF.

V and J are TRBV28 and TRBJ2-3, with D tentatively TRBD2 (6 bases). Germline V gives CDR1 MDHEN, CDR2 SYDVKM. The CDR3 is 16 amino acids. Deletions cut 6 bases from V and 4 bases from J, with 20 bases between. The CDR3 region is CASSLLGGGGSDTQYF. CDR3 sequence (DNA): TGTGCCAGCAGCCTACTGGGCGGAGGAGGGTCAGATACGCAGTATTTT.

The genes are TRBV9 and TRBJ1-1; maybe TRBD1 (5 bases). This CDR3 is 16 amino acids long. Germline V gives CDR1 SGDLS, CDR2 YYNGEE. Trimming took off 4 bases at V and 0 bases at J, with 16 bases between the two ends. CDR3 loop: CASSPEGHWMNTEAFF. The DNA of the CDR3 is TGTGCCAGCAGCCCGGAGGGGCATTGGATGAACACTGAAGCTTTCTTT.

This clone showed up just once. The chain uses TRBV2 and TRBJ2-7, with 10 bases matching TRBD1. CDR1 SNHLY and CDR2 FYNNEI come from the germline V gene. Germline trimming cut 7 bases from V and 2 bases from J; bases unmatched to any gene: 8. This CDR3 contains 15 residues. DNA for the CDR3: TGTGCCAGCACTATACTAGGACAGGGGGCCTACGAGCAGTACTTC. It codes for CASTILGQGAYEQYF.

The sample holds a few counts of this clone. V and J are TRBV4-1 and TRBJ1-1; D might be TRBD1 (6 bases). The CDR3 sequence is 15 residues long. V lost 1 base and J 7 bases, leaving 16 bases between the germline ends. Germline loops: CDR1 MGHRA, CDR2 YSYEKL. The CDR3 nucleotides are TGCGCCAGCAGCCAAGTGGGAGTCCGGGGGCATGAAGCTTTCTTT. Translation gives CASSQVGVRGHEAFF.

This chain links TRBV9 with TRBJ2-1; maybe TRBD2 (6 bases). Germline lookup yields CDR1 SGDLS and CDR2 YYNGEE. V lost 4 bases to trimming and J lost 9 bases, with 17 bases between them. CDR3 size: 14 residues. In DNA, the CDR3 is TGTGCCAGCAGCCTATCCGGGACTGAACTTGAGCAGTTCTTC. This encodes CASSLSGTELEQFF.

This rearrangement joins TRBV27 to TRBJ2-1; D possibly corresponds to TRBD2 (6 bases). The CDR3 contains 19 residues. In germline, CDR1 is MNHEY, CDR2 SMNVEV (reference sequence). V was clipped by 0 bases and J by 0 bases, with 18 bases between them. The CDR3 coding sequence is TGTGCCAGCAGTTTATCATACACGCCGGGACTTACCTCCTACAATGAGCAGTTCTTC. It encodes CASSLSYTPGLTSYNEQFF.

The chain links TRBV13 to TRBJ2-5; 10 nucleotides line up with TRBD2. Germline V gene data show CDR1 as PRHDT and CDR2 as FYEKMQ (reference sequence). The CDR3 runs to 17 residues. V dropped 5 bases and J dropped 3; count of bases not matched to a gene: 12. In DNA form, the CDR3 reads TGTGCCAGCAGCCAATTACTAGCGGGACCGCCCAAAGAGACCCAGTACTTC. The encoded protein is CASSQLLAGPPKETQYF.

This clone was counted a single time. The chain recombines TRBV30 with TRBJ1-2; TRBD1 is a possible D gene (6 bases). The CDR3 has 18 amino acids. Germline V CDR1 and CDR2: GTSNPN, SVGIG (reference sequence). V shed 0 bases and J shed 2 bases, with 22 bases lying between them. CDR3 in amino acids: CAWSVRQDATWLNYGYTF. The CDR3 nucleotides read TGTGCCTGGAGTGTCCGACAGGACGCAACCTGGCTAAACTATGGCTACACCTTC. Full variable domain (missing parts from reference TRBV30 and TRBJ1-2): SQTIHQWPATLVQPVGSPLSLECTVEGTSNPNLYWYRQAAGRGLQLLFYSVGIGQISSEVPQNLSASRPQDRQFILSSKKLLLSDSGFYLCAWSVRQDATWLNYGYTFGSGTRLTVV.